A single sample is the source of the 9 T cell receptor beta chains below, sequenced in a study of control samples from healthy donors and cancer patients. Repertoires were generated with immunoSEQ multiplex PCR, while TCRdb's copy carries only in-frame clones and drops some. Of roughly 80,000 clones listed, roughly 88% are singletons. Sample: blood. These receptors all stem from a woman in her 50s in good health.

V and J are TRBV5-6 and TRBJ1-1; the match to TRBD1 covers 8 bases. Germline V gene data show CDR1 as SGHDT and CDR2 as YYEEEE. Trimming cost V 2 bases and J 1 base; bases outside gene matches: 7. There are 16 residues in the CDR3. CDR3 protein: CASSLTMTGANTEAFF. For the CDR3, the DNA is TGTGCCAGCAGCTTAACGATGACAGGGGCGAACACTGAAGCTTTCTTT.

The rearrangement links TRBV19 to TRBJ2-3, with 8 bases identical to TRBD1. Per the germline V gene, CDR1 is LNHDA and CDR2 is SQIVND (reference sequence). V dropped 4 bases and J dropped 2; count of bases not matched to a gene: 5. The CDR3 is 15 amino acids. Here the CDR3 reads CASSKGTGYTDTQYF. CDR3 nucleotide sequence: TGTGCCAGTAGTAAAGGGACAGGATACACAGATACGCAGTATTTT.

Of note for this clone: The junction departs from the called germline gene at one end, perhaps through a read error. The J gene is TRBJ1-2, the V gene TRBV6-1; D uncertain. The germline V gene encodes CDR1 MNHNS and CDR2 SASEGT. CDR3 length: 18 residues. The CDR3 nucleotides are TGTGCCAGCAGAGAAGATGGGGAAGGTATCGTCTCGAACTATGGCTACACCTTC. It translates to CASREDGEGIVSNYGYTF.

V and J are TRBV19 and TRBJ2-3; tentatively, D is TRBD1 (5 bases). V lost 2 bases and J lost 3, with 12 bases in between. Germline V CDR1 and CDR2: LNHDA, SQIVND (reference sequence). This CDR3 is built from 15 residues. In DNA form, the CDR3 reads TGTGCCAGTAGTATAAAAGGGGTGTGGACAGATACGCAGTATTTT. Amino acid sequence: CASSIKGVWTDTQYF.

There are a few counts of this clone. This chain connects TRBV9 to TRBJ2-7; TRBD1 matches 7 bases. The germline V gene encodes CDR1 SGDLS and CDR2 YYNGEE. The CDR3 covers 16 residues. Germline trimming cut 4 bases from V and 0 bases from J; bases unmatched to any gene: 10. CDR3 DNA sequence: TGTGCCAGCAGCCCCTGGGACAGACTTAGCTCCTACGAGCAGTACTTC. Protein sequence: CASSPWDRLSSYEQYF.

CDR3 amino acids: CASRGRDTEAFF. Here the CDR3 DNA reads TGTGCCAGCCGAGGCAGGGACACTGAAGCTTTCTTT. V gene TRBV6-5 combines with J gene TRBJ1-1; D may be TRBD1 (5 bases). The CDR3 is 12 residues long. Trimming took off 8 bases at V and 3 bases at J, with 10 bases between the two ends. CDR1 is MNHEY, CDR2 SVGAGI, per germline.

This chain uses TRBV7-9 with TRBJ2-3; no firm D call. V was trimmed by 1 base and J by 7 bases, leaving 6 bases between them. This CDR3 has 12 residues. From germline, CDR1 is SEHNR and CDR2 FQNEAQ (reference sequence). CDR3 nucleotides: TGTGCCAGCAGCTTAGATCACTATACGCAGTATTTT. Its translation: CASSLDHYTQYF.

The chain couples TRBV13 to TRBJ2-7; D assignment may be TRBD1 or TRBD2 (5 bases each). V dropped 3 bases and J dropped 1 base, with 7 bases sitting between them. Germline V CDR1 and CDR2: PRHDT, FYEKMQ (reference sequence). This CDR3 region has 13 residues. The CDR3 coding sequence is TGTGCCAGCAGCTTGGGGACGTCCTACGAGCAGTACTTC. Protein sequence: CASSLGTSYEQYF.

The genes are TRBV5-1 and TRBJ2-7, with D maybe TRBD1 (5 bases). The V end lost 7 bases, the J end lost 0 bases, and 14 bases lay between the germline ends. CDR1 is SGHRS and CDR2 is YFSETQ in the germline V gene. The CDR3 totals 14 residues. The DNA for the CDR3 is TGCGCCAGCCCTTCTGCGACAGTCTCCTACGAGCAGTACTTC. It codes for CASPSATVSYEQYF. The whole variable domain, filled in from reference TRBV5-1 and TRBJ2-7, reads KAGVTQTPRYLIKTRGQQVTLSCSPISGHRSVSWYQQTPGQGLQFLFEYFSETQRNKGNFPGRFSGRQFSNSRSEMNVSTLELGDSALYLCASPSATVSYEQYFGPGTRLTVT.